These 7 T cell receptor beta chains share one sample of origin, sequenced in a study of control samples from healthy donors and cancer patients. Clones were sequenced by immunoSEQ multiplex PCR, and TCRdb holds only the in-frame ones, with some missing. This sample has tens of thousands of clones, with 75% to 90% found just once. Material for sequencing was blood. The receptors derive from a man in his fifties or sixties in good health.

The chain joins TRBV18 to TRBJ2-5; TRBD1 aligns across 7 bases. This CDR3 spans 15 amino acids. Germline V CDR1 and CDR2: KGHSH, LQKENI. Trimming removed 4 bases from V and 5 bases from J; junction bases left unmatched: 10. CDR3 in amino acids: CASSLQTGQVETQYF. For the CDR3, the DNA is TGTGCCAGCTCACTCCAGACCGGACAGGTTGAGACCCAGTACTTC.

Remarks on this clone: Other DNA sequences from this sample encode an identical CDR3 as well. The rearrangement joins TRBV28 to TRBJ1-1, with TRBD1 as a possible D gene (6 bases). V was cut by 2 bases and J by 0 bases, with 7 bases left in between. Germline assignment: CDR1 MDHEN and CDR2 SYDVKM. The CDR3 covers 14 residues. The CDR3: CASSLGQMNTEAFF. The CDR3, as DNA: TGTGCCAGCAGTTTAGGACAGATGAACACTGAAGCTTTCTTT.

The chain links TRBV24-1 to TRBJ1-5; D remains unclear. Trimming stripped 6 bases from V and 0 bases from J, with 8 bases between. Germline CDR1 is KGHDR and CDR2 is SFDVKD. CDR3 length: 14 amino acids. CDR3: CATSMSASNQPQHF. CDR3 bases: TGTGCCACCAGTATGTCAGCTAGCAATCAGCCCCAGCATTTT.

On this clone: One end of the junction fails to match germline, which may point to a read error. Other DNA variants within this sample encode the same CDR3. This chain links TRBV29-1 with TRBJ2-1; TRBD2 matches at 10 bases. CDR3 length: 14 amino acids. CDR1 and CDR2 (germline): SQVTM, ANQGSEA. The CDR3 DNA reads TGCAGCGTTGGGGAGCGGGGGGGCCAGAATGAGCAATTCTTC. Protein: CSVGERGGQNEQFF.

Only a few counts were recorded for this clone. The chain has TRBV10-3 and TRBJ2-3; 9 bases agree with TRBD1. The CDR3 has 13 amino acids. Germline-derived CDR1 and CDR2 are ENHRY and SYGVKD. V shed 10 bases and J 1 base; nucleotides not matched to a gene: 3. This CDR3 reads CASGTGRTDTQYF. Written as DNA, the CDR3 is TGTGCCAGCGGGACAGGGCGCACAGATACGCAGTATTTT.

In this sample, this clone turned up once. J is TRBJ1-1 and V is TRBV11-2; D call uncertain. Germline V gives CDR1 SGHAT, CDR2 FQNNGV. V was pared by 4 bases and J by 5 bases, with 14 bases between. The CDR3 has 14 residues. The CDR3 loop reads CASSSNVGGTEAFF. CDR3 nucleotides: TGTGCCAGCAGCTCGAACGTTGGCGGGACTGAAGCTTTCTTT.

V is TRBV27 and J is TRBJ1-1; D is unclear. V was shortened by 1 base and J by 7 bases, with 16 bases between the two germline ends. Germline V gives CDR1 MNHEY, CDR2 SMNVEV (reference sequence). The CDR3 totals 15 residues. The CDR3: CASSLWARRGLEAFF. Written as DNA, the CDR3 is TGTGCCAGCAGTTTATGGGCCAGGAGAGGACTTGAAGCTTTCTTT.